This T cell receptor beta chain was identified during a study of beta chain bispecific antibodies for T cell cancers (dated by TCRdb to the early 2020s). About the investigation overall: After T cells from healthy donors were cocultured with bispecific antibodies and T cell leukemia lines, the researchers used TRBV sequencing of the cells that survived to measure how much each TRBV family was depleted. Surface TRBV12 (TRBV12-3) was expressed on Jurkat cells, and surface TRBV5-5 was expressed on HPB-ALL cells. The paper's findings and limits, for the study overall: Cross-reactivity of the anti-TRBV5-5 antibody with TRBV5-6 was attributed to high sequence similarity between the two genes. Leukemia cell line cells were mixed with normal T cells in each sequenced sample, and most of the targeted TRBV signal was derived from the leukemia cells rather than from the normal T cells.

T cells were expanded from blood mononuclear cells for 2 to 3 days with either the anti-CD3 antibody OKT3 or CD3/CD28 Dynabeads. The expanded T cells were grown in RPMI 1640 containing around 9.9% fetal bovine serum, recombinant human IL-2 (approximately 100 IU/ml) and IL-7 (roughly 5 ng/ml). Each coculture mixed some 5 x 10^4 target cells and some 5 x 10^4 normal T cells with bispecific antibody in 95 to 100 ul and was incubated at 37 degrees C for less than 20 hours. Every bispecific antibody was made of two single-chain variable fragments expressed in a single-chain diabody format with a His tag. Healthy human donors supplied the effector T cells, with peripheral blood mononuclear cells isolated from leukapheresis samples using Ficoll density gradient centrifugation. Compared with the rest of its sample, this clonotype is medium-sized (0.01 to 0.1%). Its antigen is still unknown. No base quality values were provided; no much bigger clone lies one nucleotide off.

Unique molecular identifier barcodes were built into the libraries and used for clonotype quantification. Qiagen AllPrep DNA/RNA Micro kits were used to isolate total RNA, and an Agilent TapeStation was used to check RNA quality. TCR beta libraries were constructed by 5' RACE, in which cDNA synthesis was followed by two PCR steps with TCR beta constant-region gene-specific primers. TCR beta libraries were sequenced on an Illumina MiSeq platform. For the original study's pipeline: MIGEC, MiXCR and VDJtools were used to process the reads. To get a clonotype's frequency, the unique molecular identifiers belonging to that clonotype were divided by all unique molecular identifiers in the sample. Nonfunctional TRBV genes classified in IMGT as pseudogenes or open reading frames, such as TRBV1, TRBV12-1 and TRBV21, were excluded. Through fastp at Q25 and MiXCR, TCRdb rebuilt clones from the public reads, retaining in-frame beta chains. CDR3 protein duplicates are merged, each entry listing the most common genes and DNA. The V and J calls, along with clone size, are taken from TCRdb and not from the paper's own processing. The sample has approximately 15,000 distinct CDR3 sequences on record, about 2.2% of them singletons. Together, the top ten hold 6.9% of the sample.

The CDR1 and CDR2 encoded by the germline V gene are MNHNS and SASEGT. Inclusive of the bounding cysteine and phenylalanine, the CDR3 is 13 residues long. The CDR3 DNA has 39 bases and is translated from base 1. V loses 6 bases at its end and J loses 8 bases; junction bases beyond the gene matches: 5. The origin of this receptor is a human donor in good health. Some clones in this sample may be carry-over from other donors' samples. The chain employs TRBV6-1 and TRBJ2-1; 9 junctional bases match TRBD2. Sequencing was performed on healthy donor T cells cultured with leukemia cells. In nucleotide form, the sequence is TGTGCCAGCAGGGGAGAGCGGGGGGATGAGCAGTTCTTC. Translated, this is CASRGERGDEQFF.